One T cell receptor (beta chain) is described in this entry. These data are taken from a study of blood T cell repertoires in COVID-19. Some clones are missing from TCRdb's copy, which holds only in-frame ones; the method was immunoSEQ multiplex PCR. This table has 160,000 or so clones, 88% appearing once. Germline assignment: CDR1 SNHLY and CDR2 FYNNEI. CDR3 length equals 15 residues. The ends were cut back, 2 bases at V and 0 bases at J, with 10 bases in the middle. All enrollees were roughly 18 to 89 years old and from fewer than 25 US areas. Recovered participants had two consecutive negative NP/OP PCR tests, healthcare professional clearance, or symptom resolution.

V and J are TRBV2 and TRBJ1-1, with a tentative D call TRBD1 (6 bases). Sequencing was carried out using PBMCs or T cells enriched from blood (not recorded which). The clonotype was recovered from a woman aged 45-60 years who had recovered from COVID-19. CDR3 in DNA: TGTGCCAGCAGTGAAACAGGGATCTTGAACACTGAAGCTTTCTTT. Protein sequence: CASSETGILNTEAFF.